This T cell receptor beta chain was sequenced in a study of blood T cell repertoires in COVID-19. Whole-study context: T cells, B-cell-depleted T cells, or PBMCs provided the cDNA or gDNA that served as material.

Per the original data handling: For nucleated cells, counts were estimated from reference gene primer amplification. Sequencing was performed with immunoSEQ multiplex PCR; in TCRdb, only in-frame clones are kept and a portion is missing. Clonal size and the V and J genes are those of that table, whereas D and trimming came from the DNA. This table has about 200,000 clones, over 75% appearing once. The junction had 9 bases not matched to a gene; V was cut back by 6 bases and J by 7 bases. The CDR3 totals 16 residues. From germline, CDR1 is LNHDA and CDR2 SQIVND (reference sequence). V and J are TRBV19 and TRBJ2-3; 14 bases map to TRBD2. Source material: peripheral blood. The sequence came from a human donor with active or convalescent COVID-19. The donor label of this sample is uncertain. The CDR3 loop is CASRKQGLAGVYTQYF. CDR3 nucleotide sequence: TGTGCCAGTAGGAAACAGGGACTAGCGGGAGTATATACGCAGTATTTT.